The 9 T cell receptor beta chains in this list originate from one sample, sequenced in a study of blood T cell repertoires in COVID-19. The method was immunoSEQ multiplex PCR; TCRdb's version includes in-frame clones alone and lacks a portion of them. The sample consists of under 200,000 clones, more than 75% of them appearing once. The source material was peripheral blood. The receptors stem from a man between 60 and 70 years old with COVID-19, enrolled during active disease.

This chain connects TRBV19 to TRBJ1-2, with 8 bases aligning to TRBD1. V dropped 3 bases and J dropped 4; count of bases not matched to a gene: 7. The germline V gene has CDR1 LNHDA and CDR2 SQIVND (reference sequence). This CDR3 has 15 amino acids. DNA for the CDR3: TGTGCCAGTAGTATTGGAGGACAGGGTGCCTATGGCTACACCTTC. As protein: CASSIGGQGAYGYTF.

The V gene is TRBV30, the J gene TRBJ1-5, with D unclear. V was clipped by 2 bases and J by 7 bases, with 12 bases between them. Germline assignment: CDR1 GTSNPN and CDR2 SVGIG (reference sequence). The CDR3 is 13 amino acids. The CDR3, as DNA: TGTGCCTGGAGTTTGGTACCCAGGCAGCCCCAGCATTTT. Protein: CAWSLVPRQPQHF. The whole variable domain, remainder taken from reference TRBV30 and TRBJ1-5, is SQTIHQWPATLVQPVGSPLSLECTVEGTSNPNLYWYRQAAGRGLQLLFYSVGIGQISSEVPQNLSASRPQDRQFILSSKKLLLSDSGFYLCAWSLVPRQPQHFGDGTRLSIL.

This clone was counted once. The chain recombines TRBV28 with TRBJ1-6; D is unresolved. Germline V gene lookup returns CDR1 MDHEN and CDR2 SYDVKM. Trimming cost V 6 bases and J 10 bases, with 13 bases left between them. The CDR3 consists of 13 residues. DNA of the CDR3: TGTGCCAGCAGAGACCGGAGGAACTCACCCCTCCACTTT. This encodes CASRDRRNSPLHF.

In its sample, this clone was seen a few times. The chain has TRBV25-1 and TRBJ2-3; D uncertain. Germline V lookup: CDR1 MGHDK, CDR2 SYGVNS. Deletions cut 4 bases from V and 0 bases from J, with 5 bases between. There are 13 residues in the CDR3. This CDR3 is CASSVTSTDTQYF. DNA of the CDR3: TGTGCCAGCAGTGTGACTAGCACAGATACGCAGTATTTT.

The chain recombines TRBV6-5 with TRBJ1-1, with 7 bases lining up with TRBD1. Germline CDR1 MNHEY, CDR2 SVGAGI. Trimming took 5 bases from V and 4 from J; bases not matched to a gene: 4. There are 13 residues in the CDR3. CDR3 sequence (DNA): TGTGCCAGCAGTCGCGACAGGGCCACTGAAGCTTTCTTT. Translated: CASSRDRATEAFF.

This chain connects TRBV24-1 to TRBJ2-1; 8 positions agree with TRBD1. V lost 0 bases, J lost 7 bases, and 7 bases stayed unmatched. Germline CDR1 is KGHDR and CDR2 is SFDVKD. The CDR3 is 16 amino acids. The CDR3 region is CATSDLTQGALNEQFF. The CDR3 coding sequence is TGTGCCACCAGTGATTTGACCCAGGGGGCGTTAAATGAGCAGTTCTTC.

This clone showed up just once. Distinct nucleotide sequences in the sample also encode this CDR3. The DNA for the CDR3 is TGTGCCAGCAGCCGCTTAGCCCGGAGTGAAAATTCACCCCTCCACTTT. It is translated as CASSRLARSENSPLHF. The chain employs TRBV3-1 (or the pseudogene TRBV3-2) and TRBJ1-6, with D hard to call. V dropped 4 bases and J dropped 7 bases, with 17 bases sitting between them. The germline CDR1 and CDR2 sequences are LGHDT and YNNKEL (reference sequence). The CDR3 runs 16 residues.

The genes are TRBV19 and TRBJ1-6; D uncertain. CDR3 length: 14 residues. V lost 3 bases to trimming and J lost 5 bases, with 8 bases between them. CDR1 LNHDA and CDR2 SQIVND come from the germline V gene (reference sequence). The CDR3 protein is CASSISGDNSPLHF. CDR3 DNA: TGTGCCAGTAGTATCTCCGGAGATAATTCACCCCTCCACTTT. Based on the CDR3 plus reference TRBV19 and TRBJ1-6, the full variable domain is DGGITQSPKYLFRKEGQNVTLSCEQNLNHDAMYWYRQDPGQGLRLIYYSQIVNDFQKGDIAEGYSVSREKKESFPLTVTSAQKNPTAFYLCASSISGDNSPLHFGNGTRLTVT.

The gene calls are TRBV19 and TRBJ1-1; D perhaps matches TRBD1 (5 bases). This CDR3 contains 14 residues. Germline CDR1 and CDR2: LNHDA and SQIVND (reference sequence). Trimming removed 4 bases at V and 0 bases at J, with 9 bases between. This CDR3 reads CASSNAGLNTEAFF. CDR3 sequence (DNA): TGTGCCAGTAGTAATGCAGGGCTGAACACTGAAGCTTTCTTT.